This T cell receptor beta chain comes out of a study of beta chain features in type 1 diabetes. The study's findings and limits: People with Type 1 diabetes carried modestly yet significantly shorter TCRB CDR3s in all four CD4+ subsets. Possibly, sequencing cDNA over-represented cells that had high TCR expression levels.

This clone was detected only a few times. Antigen: not known. One heparinised blood draw, averaging roughly 120 mL, came from each donor. CD45RO/CCR7/CD25/CD127/CD95/CD27 sorting isolated CD4+ naive, central memory, regulatory and stem cell-like memory cells. V dropped 1 base and J dropped 3 bases, with 9 bases sitting between them. Germline CDR1 reads MGHDK; CDR2 reads SYGVNS. The CDR3 consists of 14 residues. Isolated RNA was reverse transcribed in full, so expressed TCRB transcripts were sequenced. Repertoires were generated with immunoSEQ multiplex PCR, while TCRdb's copy carries only in-frame clones and drops some. Of over 200,000 clones listed, roughly 11% are singletons.

The chain joins TRBV25-1 to TRBJ1-2, with no clear D. This receptor was identified in a young man with type 1 diabetes. Sequences were obtained from naive CD4+ T cells from blood. The CDR3 here is CASSESSPYYGYTF. The CDR3 DNA reads as TGTGCCAGCAGTGAATCTAGCCCATACTATGGCTACACCTTC.